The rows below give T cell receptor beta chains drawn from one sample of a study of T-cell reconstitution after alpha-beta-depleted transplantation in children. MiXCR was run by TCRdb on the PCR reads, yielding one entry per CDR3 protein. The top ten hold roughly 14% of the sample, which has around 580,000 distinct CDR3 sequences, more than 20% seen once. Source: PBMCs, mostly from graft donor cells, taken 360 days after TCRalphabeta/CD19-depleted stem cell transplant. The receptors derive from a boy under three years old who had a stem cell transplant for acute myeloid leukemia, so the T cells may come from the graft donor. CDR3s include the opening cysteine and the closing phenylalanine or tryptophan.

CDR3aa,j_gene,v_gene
CASSLSRNSPLHF,TRBJ1-6,TRBV7-9
CSVDTVGNTIYF,TRBJ1-3,TRBV29-1
CASSLDRAGGYTF,TRBJ1-2,TRBV12-3/TRBV12-4
CASKGKRVYGYTF,TRBJ1-2,TRBV12-3/TRBV12-4
CASSFEGSPAWNSPLHF,TRBJ1-6,TRBV11-2
CASSPPRGPDTQYF,TRBJ2-3,TRBV12-3/TRBV12-4
CSARRTGLGNTEAFF,TRBJ1-1,TRBV20-1
CASSFGPSGGKFTLTDTQYF,TRBJ2-3,TRBV28
CASSSGRLWTGPRAIYNEQFF,TRBJ2-1,TRBV11-3
CASSLESNSPLHF,TRBJ1-6,TRBV5-1
CSARPYRDVVNIQFF,NA,TRBV20-1
CASSRTAGEIYEQYF,TRBJ2-7,TRBV5-1
CASGRQGFTDTQYF,TRBJ2-3,TRBV6-1
CASSVTGTMNTEAFF,TRBJ1-1,TRBV9
CASSQGTGSMLDIQYF,TRBJ2-4,TRBV4-2
CSARALLPLAENTGELFF,TRBJ2-2,TRBV20-1
CSVDTPAGNWYTF,TRBJ1-2,TRBV29-1
CASSGMTSVRTGELFF,TRBJ2-2,TRBV25-1
CSVDSRGKETQYF,TRBJ2-5,TRBV20-1
CSDRGYQETQYF,TRBJ2-5,TRBV29-1
CSARAGLFTDTQYF,TRBJ2-3,TRBV20-1
CASSPHPDTTYEQYF,TRBJ2-7,TRBV7-6
CASRSGTSGTGELFF,TRBJ2-2,TRBV4-3
CSARDSSNYGYTF,TRBJ1-2,TRBV20-1
CASSVDGQRQETQYF,TRBJ2-5,TRBV9
CASSQEGGTGGIDTQYF,TRBJ2-3,TRBV3-1
CASSLGQGRTEQFF,TRBJ2-1,TRBV7-2
CASSLTFRDPEGNEQFF,TRBJ2-1,TRBV4-1
CASSSWGPTDTQYF,TRBJ2-3,TRBV12-3/TRBV12-4
CSAALSGTETQYF,TRBJ2-5,TRBV20-1
CASSQERMDSLYNEQFF,TRBJ2-1,TRBV4-3
CASSLGGNRAEELFF,TRBJ2-2,TRBV7-9
CSVEQDRGNTEAFF,TRBJ1-1,TRBV29-1
CSVVGRGFEQYF,TRBJ2-7,TRBV29-1
CSVDQGGTYNEQFF,TRBJ2-1,TRBV29-1
CASSLITGNTGELFF,TRBJ2-2,TRBV5-4
CASSTGGANYGYTF,TRBJ1-2,TRBV28
CASSLRRRNEQYF,TRBJ2-7,TRBV12-3/TRBV12-4
CASSPLRLNTGELFF,TRBJ2-2,TRBV9
CASSPRDRGRDEQFF,TRBJ2-1,TRBV12-3/TRBV12-4
CSARDGDHEQYF,TRBJ2-7,TRBV20-1
CSVDGQNCGDRGLYEQYF,TRBJ2-7,TRBV29-1
CSARPHRKNTEAFF,TRBJ1-1,TRBV20-1
CASSQGTSGSSYNEQFF,TRBJ2-1,TRBV4-2
CSVGGGGNDYGYTF,TRBJ1-2,TRBV29-1
CASRIAGGHYNEQFF,TRBJ2-1,TRBV5-1
CASSAGTSGGTYNEQFF,TRBJ2-1,TRBV11-2
CASSPYGQDYNEQFF,TRBJ2-1,TRBV3-1
CASSSRLAGDSSTGELFF,TRBJ2-2,TRBV6-5
CSARDSGAGGTDTQYF,TRBJ2-3,TRBV20-1
CSARQAANYGYTF,TRBJ1-2,TRBV20-1
CASSREEIAKNIQYF,TRBJ2-4,TRBV5-5
CASSRTRGDTQYF,TRBJ2-3,TRBV4-2
CASSTGGYRGRQETQYF,TRBJ2-5,TRBV13
CASRVDNEQFF,TRBJ2-1,TRBV12-3/TRBV12-4
CASTAGEAGELFF,TRBJ2-2,TRBV12-3/TRBV12-4
CSVEVGEDYGYTF,TRBJ1-2,TRBV29-1